Each of the 13 T cell receptor beta chains below was sequenced from the same sample in a study of blood T cell repertoires in COVID-19. This table comes from immunoSEQ multiplex PCR, and its TCRdb copy is limited to in-frame clones, with some not included. The sample includes some 230,000 clones, just over 85% of them seen just once. Source material: peripheral blood. The receptors come from a man between 25 and 39 years old who had recovered from COVID-19.

The V gene is TRBV6-5, the J gene TRBJ2-7; 9 bases fit TRBD1. The CDR3 spans 14 residues. Per germline, CDR1 MNHEY and CDR2 SVGAGI. V trimming: 4 bases; J trimming: 2 bases; junction bases outside the gene matches: 3. CDR3 sequence reads: CASSSGDRAYEQYF. CDR3 in DNA: TGTGCCAGCAGTTCAGGGGACAGGGCCTACGAGCAGTACTTC.

The chain recombines TRBV2 with TRBJ2-1, with TRBD1 matching over 7 bases. Per germline, CDR1 SNHLY and CDR2 FYNNEI. V dropped 5 bases and J dropped 3; count of bases not matched to a gene: 4. This CDR3 is 14 amino acids long. The CDR3 bases are TGTGCCAGCAGTAACCGGGACAGCTACAATGAGCAGTTCTTC. Protein sequence: CASSNRDSYNEQFF.

The CDR3: CAISELLRVDTDTQYF. CDR3 DNA sequence: TGTGCCATCAGTGAGCTACTGCGGGTTGATACAGATACGCAGTATTTT. The chain links TRBV10-3 to TRBJ2-3, with D perhaps matching TRBD2 (5 bases). CDR3 size: 16 residues. Germline V gene data show CDR1 as ENHRY and CDR2 as SYGVKD. V lost 2 bases to trimming and J lost 3 bases, with 15 bases between them.

The chain uses TRBV7-9 and TRBJ2-5; 10 nucleotides match TRBD1. Germline V lookup: CDR1 SEHNR, CDR2 FQNEAQ (reference sequence). The trim removed 6 bases at V and 5 bases at J, leaving 6 bases unmatched. This CDR3 region has 14 residues. The CDR3 reads CASRRQGAGETQYF. In DNA form, the CDR3 reads TGTGCCAGCAGAAGACAGGGGGCTGGGGAGACCCAGTACTTC.

This chain uses TRBV2 with TRBJ1-4, with 9 bases identical to TRBD1. Germline V lookup: CDR1 SNHLY, CDR2 FYNNEI. Trimming cost V 6 bases and J 8 bases; bases outside gene matches: 19. This CDR3 has 18 amino acids. CDR3 DNA: TGTGCCAGCAGGGTTCACCGGGACAGGGCCTACTTCGGGGAAAAACTGTTTTTT. Translating it yields CASRVHRDRAYFGEKLFF.

The rearrangement links TRBV5-1 to TRBJ2-7; 14 positions agree with TRBD2. V trimming: 3 bases; J trimming: 5 bases; junction bases outside the gene matches: 10. Germline V gene data show CDR1 as SGHRS and CDR2 as YFSETQ. The CDR3 contains 17 residues. CDR3 loop: CASSSGLAGGPANEQYF. The CDR3 DNA is TGCGCCAGCAGCTCCGGACTAGCGGGGGGCCCGGCGAACGAGCAGTACTTC. The complete variable domain, with remaining parts taken from reference TRBV5-1 and TRBJ2-7, reads KAGVTQTPRYLIKTRGQQVTLSCSPISGHRSVSWYQQTPGQGLQFLFEYFSETQRNKGNFPGRFSGRQFSNSRSEMNVSTLELGDSALYLCASSSGLAGGPANEQYFGPGTRLTVT.

The gene calls are TRBV23-1 and TRBJ1-1; TRBD1 is a possible D gene (5 bases). TRBV23-1 is known as an ORF, though its function is uncertain. V was cut by 7 bases and J by 0 bases, with 18 bases left in between. This CDR3 is built from 16 residues. CDR3 amino acids: CASTGGRDSMNTEAFF. The CDR3 nucleotides are TGCGCCAGCACGGGTGGGCGGGACTCCATGAACACTGAAGCTTTCTTT.

CDR3 amino acids: CASSRTGNTEAFF. The CDR3 DNA reads as TGTGCCAGCAGTCGGACAGGGAACACTGAAGCTTTCTTT. The chain combines TRBV13 with TRBJ1-1; 7 nucleotides align to TRBD1. This CDR3 has 13 residues. J was trimmed by 1 base and V by 6 bases; bases with no gene match: 2. Germline V gene data show CDR1 as PRHDT and CDR2 as FYEKMQ (reference sequence).

This chain links TRBV6-5 with TRBJ2-5; 8 nucleotides align to TRBD2. The J segment lost 4 bases and the V segment lost 5 bases, leaving 3 bases of the junction unmatched. This CDR3 is 13 amino acids long. Per the germline V gene, CDR1 is MNHEY and CDR2 is SVGAGI. The CDR3 protein is CASSQGLVETQYF. The CDR3 DNA is TGTGCCAGCAGTCAGGGACTAGTAGAGACCCAGTACTTC.

This sequence joins TRBV19 and TRBJ1-1; no definite D call. The germline V gene encodes CDR1 LNHDA and CDR2 SQIVND (reference sequence). V was shortened by 3 bases and J by 8 bases, with 7 bases between the two germline ends. CDR3 length: 11 residues. In DNA, the CDR3 is TGTGCCAGTAGTATGGCATTGGAAGCTTTCTTT. Protein: CASSMALEAFF.

This clone has just a few counts. This chain uses TRBV7-9 with TRBJ1-2; D is unresolved. CDR3 length: 13 residues. Germline-derived CDR1 and CDR2 are SEHNR and FQNEAQ (reference sequence). Trimming took off 6 bases at V and 6 bases at J, with 14 bases between the two ends. CDR3 region: CASSLLGEDGYTF. The CDR3 DNA is TGTGCCAGCAGTTTACTAGGAGAGGATGGCTACACCTTC.

The chain couples TRBV4-1 to TRBJ2-5; 10 bases line up with TRBD2. CDR1 is MGHRA and CDR2 is YSYEKL in the germline V gene. With V trimmed by 5 bases and J by 0 bases, 3 bases remained unmatched. The CDR3 has 15 amino acids. CDR3 coding DNA: TGCGCCAGCAGCATTAGCGGGGGGTACCAAGAGACCCAGTACTTC. Encoded protein: CASSISGGYQETQYF.

The CDR3: CASSPGGTGALIGNTIYF. The CDR3 coding sequence is TGTGCCAGTAGCCCCGGTGGGACAGGGGCTCTGATTGGAAACACCATATATTTT. The gene calls are TRBV19 and TRBJ1-3; TRBD1 agrees at 10 bases. V shed 6 bases, J shed 3 bases, and the junction held 14 bases outside the gene matches. The CDR3 runs 18 residues. Germline V gene sequence: CDR1 LNHDA, CDR2 SQIVND (reference sequence).